Described below is a single TCR beta chain sequence and its context. The data were taken from a study of blood T cell repertoires in COVID-19. Across the whole study: COVID-19 samples collected from the United States, Italy and Spain covered acute and convalescent phases. The cDNA or gDNA used as material had been derived from T cells, B-cell-depleted T cells, or PBMCs.

The CDR3 loop spans 14 amino acids. Germline V gives CDR1 SGHTA, CDR2 FQGNSA. The J segment lost 5 bases and the V segment lost 10 bases, leaving 13 bases of the junction unmatched. The authors' processing: Amplified reference gene primers provided the basis for estimating nucleated cell counts. Assay used: immunoSEQ multiplex PCR; TCRdb lists only in-frame clones, some missing. V, J and clone size are those of that table, while D and trimming were read from the DNA. Here the sample spans around 120,000 clones, roughly 90% being singletons. The material sequenced was peripheral blood. The chain is built from TRBV7-2 and TRBJ2-5; 7 bases align to TRBD1. This receptor was taken from a man aged 65-85 years who had recovered from COVID-19. The CDR3 nucleotides read TGTGCCACCGGACGGACAGGCGTGGGGGAGACCCAGTACTTC. Protein sequence: CATGRTGVGETQYF.